Below are 19 T cell receptor beta chains sequenced from a single sample in a study of shared clonotypes between healthy human individuals. It was CD45RO-negative cells, positively selected for CCR7, that made up naive CD8 cells, with terminally differentiated effector memory CD45RA+ cells excluded. Here immunoSEQ multiplex PCR was the method, and the copy in TCRdb shows in-frame clones only, minus some. Of approximately 600,000 clones in the sample, 90% to 95% were seen once. The sequenced material came from naive CD8+ T cells sorted from blood. The receptor set was obtained from a woman aged 25 to 39 in good health.

With regard to this clone: The junction differs from germline at one of its ends, possibly a read error. The rearrangement joins TRBV30 to TRBJ2-5; D is perhaps TRBD1 or TRBD2 (5 bases each). TRBJ2-7 matches the DNA end more closely, so the J call is doubtful. This CDR3 region has 15 residues. CDR1 and CDR2 from the germline V gene are GTSNPN and SVGIG (reference sequence). CDR3 coding DNA: TGTGCCGGGAGACCCGGCCCCGAGGGGTCCTACGAGCAGTACTTC. This encodes CAGRPGPEGSYEQYF.

The V gene is TRBV15, the J gene TRBJ1-2; a weak D match, TRBD1 (6 bases). Between the trimmed V and J ends, which lost 0 bases and 5 bases, there was a span of 19 bases. Germline V gene lookup returns CDR1 LNHNV and CDR2 YYDKDF (reference sequence). This CDR3 spans 17 amino acids. In DNA form, the CDR3 reads TGTGCCACCAGCAGAGACGAATTGACAGGCCCCTATTATGGCTACACCTTC. This translates into CATSRDELTGPYYGYTF.

V gene TRBV19 combines with J gene TRBJ2-7; D gene unclear. Trimming removed 6 bases at V and 6 bases at J, with 18 bases between. Germline lookup yields CDR1 LNHDA and CDR2 SQIVND (reference sequence). There are 14 residues in the CDR3. The CDR3 region has the DNA TGTGCCAGTAGCCCTCCCGACCGTTTGTCCGAGCAGTACTTC. Protein sequence: CASSPPDRLSEQYF.

The chain carries TRBV19 and TRBJ2-7; D not resolved. The germline V gene encodes CDR1 LNHDA and CDR2 SQIVND (reference sequence). This CDR3 is 14 amino acids long. Trimming removed 1 base at V and 3 bases at J, with 10 bases between. The CDR3, as DNA: TGTGCCAGTAGTATAGGGTGGGGAAACTACGAGCAGTACTTC. It specifies CASSIGWGNYEQYF. The full variable domain, rest sourced from reference TRBV19 and TRBJ2-7, is DGGITQSPKYLFRKEGQNVTLSCEQNLNHDAMYWYRQDPGQGLRLIYYSQIVNDFQKGDIAEGYSVSREKKESFPLTVTSAQKNPTAFYLCASSIGWGNYEQYFGPGTRLTVT.

This chain connects TRBV2 to TRBJ2-7; D remains ambiguous. The CDR3 spans 12 residues. CDR1 is SNHLY, CDR2 FYNNEI, per germline. V gave up 5 bases and J gave up 4 bases, with 9 bases separating them. The CDR3 nucleotides read TGTGCCAGCAGTATCGTAGTTTACGAGCAGTACTTC. Encoded protein: CASSIVVYEQYF.

The J gene is TRBJ2-7, the V gene TRBV10-3; 7 bases line up with TRBD1. The CDR3 sequence is 15 residues long. The germline V gene has CDR1 ENHRY and CDR2 SYGVKD. Germline trimming cut 3 bases from V and 3 bases from J; bases unmatched to any gene: 8. CDR3 amino acids: CAISELEQGSYEQYF. CDR3 sequence (DNA): TGTGCCATCAGTGAATTGGAACAGGGGAGCTACGAGCAGTACTTC.

This clone appeared once. The chain has TRBV7-9 and TRBJ2-5; TRBD1 matches 10 bases. With 11 bases clipped from V and 5 bases from J, the junction kept 5 bases outside the gene matches. The germline V gene has CDR1 SEHNR and CDR2 FQNEAQ (reference sequence). This CDR3 has 12 residues. Written as DNA, the CDR3 is TGTGCCGTCCGGGACAGGGGTGAGACCCAGTACTTC. Translation: CAVRDRGETQYF. Full variable domain (outside the CDR3, taken from reference TRBV7-9 and TRBJ2-5): DTGVSQNPRHKITKRGQNVTFRCDPISEHNRLYWYRQTLGQGPEFLTYFQNEAQLEKSRLLSDRFSAERPKGSFSTLEIQRTEQGDSAMYLCAVRDRGETQYFGPGTRLLVL.

V usage is TRBV29-1 and J usage is TRBJ1-1, with 9 bases aligning to TRBD1. The CDR3 extends over 16 amino acids. Germline lookup yields CDR1 SQVTM and CDR2 ANQGSEA. With 6 bases clipped from V and 1 base from J, the junction kept 12 bases outside the gene matches. Here the CDR3 reads CSVGTGPDEWNTEAFF. CDR3 in DNA: TGCAGCGTAGGGACAGGGCCGGACGAATGGAACACTGAAGCTTTCTTT.

This clone was counted once. The V gene is TRBV29-1, the J gene TRBJ1-1, with D perhaps TRBD1 (5 bases). This CDR3 spans 12 amino acids. Germline CDR1 is SQVTM and CDR2 is ANQGSEA. The V end was cut by 4 bases, the J end by 5 bases, with 11 bases between. As DNA, the CDR3 is TGCAGCGTTGTACCGCAGGGAACTGAAGCTTTCTTT. It translates to CSVVPQGTEAFF. Full variable domain (rest looked up from reference TRBV29-1 and TRBJ1-1): SAVISQKPSRDICQRGTSLTIQCQVDSQVTMMFWYRQQPGQSLTLIATANQGSEATYESGFVIDKFPISRPNLTFSTLTVSNMSPEDSSIYLCSVVPQGTEAFFGQGTRLTVV.

This clone was counted once. The chain recombines TRBV27 with TRBJ2-7; TRBD2 is a possible D gene (5 bases). CDR1 MNHEY and CDR2 SMNVEV come from the germline V gene (reference sequence). V was cut by 5 bases and J by 0 bases, with 17 bases left in between. This CDR3 spans 16 amino acids. CDR3 protein: CASSPSSGHLSYEQYF. CDR3 coding DNA: TGTGCCAGCAGTCCCTCGAGCGGTCACCTCTCCTACGAGCAGTACTTC.

The rearrangement links TRBV19 to TRBJ1-4, with D perhaps TRBD1 (5 bases). CDR1 and CDR2 (germline): LNHDA, SQIVND (reference sequence). The V end lost 4 bases, the J end lost 3 bases, and 18 bases lay between the germline ends. The CDR3 runs to 17 residues. The CDR3: CASSTAPPGPPNEKLFF. The CDR3 DNA reads TGTGCCAGTAGTACCGCCCCTCCGGGACCTCCTAATGAAAAACTGTTTTTT.

With respect to this clone: The same CDR3 arises from other DNA sequences in this sample as well. The chain employs TRBV7-8 and TRBJ2-3, with D maybe TRBD2 (6 bases). Between the trimmed V and J ends, which lost 1 base and 0 bases, there was a span of 8 bases. Germline CDR1 and CDR2: SGHVS and FQNEAQ. The CDR3 runs 15 residues. The CDR3 loop reads CASSLGGRSTDTQYF. CDR3 bases: TGTGCCAGCAGCTTAGGAGGGAGGAGCACAGATACGCAGTATTTT. Supplemented by reference TRBV7-8 and TRBJ2-3, the full variable domain reads GAGVSQSPRYKVAKRGQDVALRCDPISGHVSLFWYQQALGQGPEFLTYFQNEAQLDKSGLPSDRFFAERPEGSVSTLKIQRTQQEDSAVYLCASSLGGRSTDTQYFGPGTRLTVL.

The chain joins TRBV28 to TRBJ2-1; a weak D match, TRBD1 (5 bases). V lost 4 bases and J 8 bases, leaving 15 bases between the germline ends. Germline V gives CDR1 MDHEN, CDR2 SYDVKM. The CDR3 has 14 residues. The CDR3 DNA reads as TGTGCCAGCAGTTACCGGACCAAAGGGGATGAGCAGTTCTTC. It specifies CASSYRTKGDEQFF.

J is TRBJ2-1 and V is TRBV6-6; 7 bases are shared with TRBD2. V shed 11 bases and J 0 bases; nucleotides not matched to a gene: 7. There are 14 residues in the CDR3. The V gene's germline CDR1 is MNHNY and CDR2 SVGAGI (reference sequence). CDR3 in DNA: TGTGCCGCCGGGGCTAGCGGCTCCTACAATGAGCAGTTCTTC. Its translation: CAAGASGSYNEQFF.

The chain links TRBV27 to TRBJ1-5; D not certain. Germline CDR1 is MNHEY and CDR2 is SMNVEV (reference sequence). The CDR3 is 13 amino acids. V gave up 3 bases and J gave up 7 bases, with 10 bases separating them. CDR3 amino acids: CASSFGLMQPQHF. Here the CDR3 DNA reads TGTGCCAGCAGTTTCGGGTTGATGCAGCCCCAGCATTTT.

The CDR3 here is CASSWGYSNQPQHF. The CDR3, as DNA: TGTGCCAGCAGTTGGGGGTATAGCAATCAGCCCCAGCATTTT. The rearrangement uses TRBV28 and TRBJ1-5, with D maybe TRBD1 (5 bases). CDR3 length: 14 residues. Germline lookup yields CDR1 MDHEN and CDR2 SYDVKM. Trimming removed 4 bases from V and 0 bases from J, with 7 bases in between.

This rearrangement joins TRBV10-2 to TRBJ2-1; D unclear. CDR1 and CDR2 (germline): WSHSY, SAAADI. V lost 3 bases and J lost 0, with 18 bases in between. The CDR3 has 18 residues. CDR3 DNA sequence: TGCGCCAGCAGTGACCGTTGGGAAAGCGCGAGCTCCTACAATGAGCAGTTCTTC. This translates into CASSDRWESASSYNEQFF.

The CDR3 loop is CASSLVAGNTIYF. The CDR3 nucleotides read TGTGCCAGCAGCTTAGTTGCCGGAAACACCATATATTTT. The chain is built from TRBV11-1 and TRBJ1-3; D is unresolved. This CDR3 is 13 amino acids long. With 1 base removed from V and 4 bases from J, the gap between germline ends came to 5 bases. In germline, CDR1 is SGHAT, CDR2 FQDESV (reference sequence).

For this clone: Additional DNA sequences in this sample encode the identical CDR3. V is TRBV27 and J is TRBJ1-5, with D possibly matching TRBD1 (5 bases). The CDR3 covers 15 residues. Per the germline V gene, CDR1 is MNHEY and CDR2 is SMNVEV (reference sequence). V gave up 5 bases and J gave up 1 base, with 12 bases separating them. For the CDR3, the DNA is TGTGCCAGCAGTCTGGGACGGGGGAGCAATCAGCCCCAGCATTTT. Its translation is CASSLGRGSNQPQHF.